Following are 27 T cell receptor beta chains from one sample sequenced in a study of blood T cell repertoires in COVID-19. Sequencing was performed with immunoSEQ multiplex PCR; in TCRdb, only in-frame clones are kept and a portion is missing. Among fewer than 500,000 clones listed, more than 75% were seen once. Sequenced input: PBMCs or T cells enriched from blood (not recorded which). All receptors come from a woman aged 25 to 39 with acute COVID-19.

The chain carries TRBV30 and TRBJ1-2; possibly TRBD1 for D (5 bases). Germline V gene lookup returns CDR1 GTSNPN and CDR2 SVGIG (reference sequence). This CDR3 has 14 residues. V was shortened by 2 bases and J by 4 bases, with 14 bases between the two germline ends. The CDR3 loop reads CAWSILPGGYGYTF. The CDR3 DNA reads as TGTGCCTGGAGTATCCTACCGGGGGGCTATGGCTACACCTTC.

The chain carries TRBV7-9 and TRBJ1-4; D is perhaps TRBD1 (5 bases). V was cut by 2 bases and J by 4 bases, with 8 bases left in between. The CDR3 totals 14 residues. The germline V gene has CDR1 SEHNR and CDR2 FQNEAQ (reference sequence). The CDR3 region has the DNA TGTGCCAGCAGCTTATCTCAGGGTAATGAAAAACTGTTTTTT. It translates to CASSLSQGNEKLFF.

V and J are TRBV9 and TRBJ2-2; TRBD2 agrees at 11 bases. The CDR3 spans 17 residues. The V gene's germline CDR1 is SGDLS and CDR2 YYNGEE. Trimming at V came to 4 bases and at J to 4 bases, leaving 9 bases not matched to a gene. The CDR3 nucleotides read TGTGCCAGCAGCTTCCTTACCGGGACTAGCGGCACCGGGGAGCTGTTTTTT. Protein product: CASSFLTGTSGTGELFF.

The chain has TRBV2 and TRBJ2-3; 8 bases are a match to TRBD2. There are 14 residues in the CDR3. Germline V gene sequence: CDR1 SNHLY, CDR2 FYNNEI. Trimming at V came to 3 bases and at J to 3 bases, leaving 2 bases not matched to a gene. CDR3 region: CASSDAGGTDTQYF. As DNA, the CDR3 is TGTGCCAGCAGTGACGCGGGGGGAACAGATACGCAGTATTTT.

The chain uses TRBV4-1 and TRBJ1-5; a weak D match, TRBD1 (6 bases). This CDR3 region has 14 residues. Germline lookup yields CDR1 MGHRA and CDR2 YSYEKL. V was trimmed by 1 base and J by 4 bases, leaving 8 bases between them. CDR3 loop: CASSQVGGNQPQHF. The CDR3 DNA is TGCGCCAGCAGCCAAGTAGGGGGAAATCAGCCCCAGCATTTT.

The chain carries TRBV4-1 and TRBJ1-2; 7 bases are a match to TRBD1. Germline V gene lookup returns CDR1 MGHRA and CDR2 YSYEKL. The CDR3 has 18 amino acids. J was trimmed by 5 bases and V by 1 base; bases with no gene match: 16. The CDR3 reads CASSQASQGQGAFYGYTF. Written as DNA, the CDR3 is TGCGCCAGCAGCCAAGCTTCACAGGGGCAGGGAGCGTTTTATGGCTACACCTTC.

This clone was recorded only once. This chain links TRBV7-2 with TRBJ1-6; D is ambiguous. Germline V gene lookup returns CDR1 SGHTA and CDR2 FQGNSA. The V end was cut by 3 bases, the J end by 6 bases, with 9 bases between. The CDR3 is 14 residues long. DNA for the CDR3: TGTGCCAGCAGCTTCCAGAATTCTAATTCACCCCTCCACTTT. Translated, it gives CASSFQNSNSPLHF.

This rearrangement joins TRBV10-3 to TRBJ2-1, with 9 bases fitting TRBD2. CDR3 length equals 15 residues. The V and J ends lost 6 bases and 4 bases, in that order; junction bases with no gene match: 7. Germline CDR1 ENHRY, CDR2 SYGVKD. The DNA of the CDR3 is TGTGCCATCAGACAGACTAGCGGAAAATACAATGAGCAGTTCTTC. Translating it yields CAIRQTSGKYNEQFF.

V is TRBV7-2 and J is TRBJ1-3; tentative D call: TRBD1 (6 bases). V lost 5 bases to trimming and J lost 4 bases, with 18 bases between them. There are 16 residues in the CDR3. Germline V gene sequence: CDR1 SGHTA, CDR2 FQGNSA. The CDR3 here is CASSPRDIFGGNTIYF. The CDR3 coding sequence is TGTGCCAGCAGCCCCAGGGACATTTTCGGGGGAAACACCATATATTTT. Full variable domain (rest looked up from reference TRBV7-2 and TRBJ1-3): GAGVSQSPSNKVTEKGKDVELRCDPISGHTALYWYRQSLGQGLEFLIYFQGNSAPDKSGLPSDRFSAERTGGSVSTLTIQRTQQEDSAVYLCASSPRDIFGGNTIYFGEGSWLTVV.

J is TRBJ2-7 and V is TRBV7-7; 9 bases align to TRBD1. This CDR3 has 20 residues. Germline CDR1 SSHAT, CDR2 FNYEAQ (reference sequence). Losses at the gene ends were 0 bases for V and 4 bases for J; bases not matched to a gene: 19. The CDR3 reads CASSLAPPTGGLSPRYEQYF. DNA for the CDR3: TGTGCCAGCAGCTTAGCCCCCCCGACAGGGGGACTCTCCCCTAGGTACGAGCAGTACTTC.

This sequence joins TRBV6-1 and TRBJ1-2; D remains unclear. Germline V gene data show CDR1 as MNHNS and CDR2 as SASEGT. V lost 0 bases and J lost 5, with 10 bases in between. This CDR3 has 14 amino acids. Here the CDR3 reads CASSEAVGPYGYTF. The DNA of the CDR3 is TGTGCCAGCAGTGAAGCGGTTGGCCCTTATGGCTACACCTTC.

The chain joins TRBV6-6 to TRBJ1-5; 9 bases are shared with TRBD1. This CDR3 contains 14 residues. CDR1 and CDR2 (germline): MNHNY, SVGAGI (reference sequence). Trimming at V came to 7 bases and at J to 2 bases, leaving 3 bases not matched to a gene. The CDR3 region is CASNRQGGNQPQHF. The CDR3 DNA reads TGTGCCAGCAATCGACAGGGGGGCAATCAGCCCCAGCATTTT.

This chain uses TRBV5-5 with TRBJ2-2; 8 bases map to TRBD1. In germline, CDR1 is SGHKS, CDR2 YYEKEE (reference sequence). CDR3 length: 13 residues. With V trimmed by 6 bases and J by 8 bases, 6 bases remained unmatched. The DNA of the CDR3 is TGTGCCAGCATGGGACAGGCCAGAGGGGAGCTGTTTTTT. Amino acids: CASMGQARGELFF.

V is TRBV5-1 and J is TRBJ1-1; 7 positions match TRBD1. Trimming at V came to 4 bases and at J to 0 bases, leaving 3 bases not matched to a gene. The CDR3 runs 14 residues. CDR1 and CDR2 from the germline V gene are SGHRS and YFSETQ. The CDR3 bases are TGCGCCAGCAGCCCACAGGGGATGAACACTGAAGCTTTCTTT. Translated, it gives CASSPQGMNTEAFF.

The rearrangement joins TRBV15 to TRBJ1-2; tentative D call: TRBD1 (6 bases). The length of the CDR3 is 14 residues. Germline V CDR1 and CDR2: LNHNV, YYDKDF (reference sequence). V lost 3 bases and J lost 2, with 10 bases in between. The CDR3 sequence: CATSSGQPNYGYTF. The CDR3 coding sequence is TGTGCCACCAGCAGCGGACAGCCCAACTATGGCTACACCTTC.

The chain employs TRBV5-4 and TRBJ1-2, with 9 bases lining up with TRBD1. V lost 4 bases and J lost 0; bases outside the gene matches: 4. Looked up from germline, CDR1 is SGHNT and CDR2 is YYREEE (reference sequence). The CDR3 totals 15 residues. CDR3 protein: CASSRGTGPNYGYTF. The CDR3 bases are TGTGCCAGCAGCAGAGGGACAGGGCCTAACTATGGCTACACCTTC.

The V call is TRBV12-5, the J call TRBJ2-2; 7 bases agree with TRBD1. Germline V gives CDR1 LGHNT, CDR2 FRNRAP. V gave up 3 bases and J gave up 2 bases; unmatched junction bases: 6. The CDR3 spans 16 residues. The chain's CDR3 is CASGLATGKNTGELFF. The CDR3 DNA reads TGTGCTAGTGGTTTAGCGACAGGGAAAAACACCGGGGAGCTGTTTTTT.

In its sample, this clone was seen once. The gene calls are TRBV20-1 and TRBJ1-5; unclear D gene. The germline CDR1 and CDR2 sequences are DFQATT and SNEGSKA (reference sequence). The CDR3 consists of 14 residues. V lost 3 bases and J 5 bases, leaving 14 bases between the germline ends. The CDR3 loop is CSASFPLKDQPQHF. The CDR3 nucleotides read TGCAGTGCTAGTTTCCCACTCAAAGATCAGCCCCAGCATTTT.

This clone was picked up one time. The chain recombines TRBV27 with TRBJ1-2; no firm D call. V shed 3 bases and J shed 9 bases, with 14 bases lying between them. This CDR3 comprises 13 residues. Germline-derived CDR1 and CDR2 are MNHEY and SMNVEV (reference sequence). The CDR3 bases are TGTGCCAGCAGTTTGGGCAGGTCGGGGAGCTACACCTTC. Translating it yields CASSLGRSGSYTF.

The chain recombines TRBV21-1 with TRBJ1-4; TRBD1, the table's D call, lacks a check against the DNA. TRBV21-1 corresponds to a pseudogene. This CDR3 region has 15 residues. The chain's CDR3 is CASSTLTGNNEKLFF. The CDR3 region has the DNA TGTGCCAGCAGCACCCTGACAGGGAATAATGAAAAACTGTTTTTT.

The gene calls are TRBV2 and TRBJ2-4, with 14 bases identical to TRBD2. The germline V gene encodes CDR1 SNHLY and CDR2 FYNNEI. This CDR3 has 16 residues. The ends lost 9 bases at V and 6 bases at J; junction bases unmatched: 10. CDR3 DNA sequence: TGTGCCAGTGAGGGACTAGCGGGGGACTCGGGAAACATTCAGTACTTC. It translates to CASEGLAGDSGNIQYF.

The DNA of the CDR3 is TGTGCCAGCAGCCCCCTGACAGGGGCCGAGCAGTACTTC. Translation gives CASSPLTGAEQYF. This chain links TRBV7-6 with TRBJ2-7, with 8 bases matching TRBD1. The trim removed 5 bases at V and 6 bases at J, leaving 6 bases unmatched. The germline gives CDR1 SGHVS, CDR2 FNYEAQ. The CDR3 length is 13 residues.

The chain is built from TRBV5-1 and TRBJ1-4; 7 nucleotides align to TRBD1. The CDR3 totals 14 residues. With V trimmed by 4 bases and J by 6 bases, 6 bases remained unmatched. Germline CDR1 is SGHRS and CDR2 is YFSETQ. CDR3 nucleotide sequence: TGCGCCAGCAGCCCACGGCAGGGGGATGAAAAACTGTTTTTT. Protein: CASSPRQGDEKLFF.

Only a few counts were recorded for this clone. CDR3 nucleotide sequence: TGTGCCAGCAGCCAAAAGGGAGGAATGGATGAAAAACTGTTTTTT. Translating gives CASSQKGGMDEKLFF. This chain joins TRBV3-1 (or the pseudogene TRBV3-2) and TRBJ1-4; D not certain. V shed 2 bases and J shed 6 bases, with 13 bases lying between them. The CDR3 covers 15 residues. Germline V gives CDR1 LGHDT, CDR2 YNNKEL (reference sequence).

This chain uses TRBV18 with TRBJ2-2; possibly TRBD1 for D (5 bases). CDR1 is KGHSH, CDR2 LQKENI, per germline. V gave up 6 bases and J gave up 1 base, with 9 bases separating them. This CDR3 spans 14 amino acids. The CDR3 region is CASSGRVNTGELFF. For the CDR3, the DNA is TGTGCCAGCTCGGGCAGGGTGAACACCGGGGAGCTGTTTTTT.

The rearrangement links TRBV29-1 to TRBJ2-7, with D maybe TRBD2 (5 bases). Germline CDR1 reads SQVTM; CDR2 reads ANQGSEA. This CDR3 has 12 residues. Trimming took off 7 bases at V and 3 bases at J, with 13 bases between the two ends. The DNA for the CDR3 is TGCAGCGCCGGACTGGGAAACTACGAGCAGTACTTC. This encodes CSAGLGNYEQYF.

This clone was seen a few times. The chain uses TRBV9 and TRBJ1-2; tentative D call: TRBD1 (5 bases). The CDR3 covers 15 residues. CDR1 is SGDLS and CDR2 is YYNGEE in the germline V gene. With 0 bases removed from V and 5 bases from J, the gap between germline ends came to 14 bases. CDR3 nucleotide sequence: TGTGCCAGCAGCGTAGGGTCAGCCGGGGGATATGGCTACACCTTC. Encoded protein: CASSVGSAGGYGYTF. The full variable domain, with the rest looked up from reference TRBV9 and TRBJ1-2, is DSGVTQTPKHLITATGQRVTLRCSPRSGDLSVYWYQQSLDQGLQFLIQYYNGEERAKGNILERFSAQQFPDLHSELNLSSLELGDSALYFCASSVGSAGGYGYTFGSGTRLTVV.